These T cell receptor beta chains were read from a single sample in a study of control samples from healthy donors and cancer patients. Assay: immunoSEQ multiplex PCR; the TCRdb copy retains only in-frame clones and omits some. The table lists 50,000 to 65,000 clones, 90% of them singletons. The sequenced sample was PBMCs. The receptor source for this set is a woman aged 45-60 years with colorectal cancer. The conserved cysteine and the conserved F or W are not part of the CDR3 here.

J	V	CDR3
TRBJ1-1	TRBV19	ATRRGRVYTEAF
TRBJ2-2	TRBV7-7	ASSSWDRVTQTAGELF
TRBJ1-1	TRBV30	AWTAGVTEAF
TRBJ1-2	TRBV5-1	ASSMQQGVRGYT
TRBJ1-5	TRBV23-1	ASSHPPGLCQPQH
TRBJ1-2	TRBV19	ASSPLGGANYGYT
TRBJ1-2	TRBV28	ASRTGPRGGYT
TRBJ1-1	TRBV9	ASSAEDTPMNTEAF
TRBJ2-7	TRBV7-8	ASSFVLAGGGYEQY
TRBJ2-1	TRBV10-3	AISSGGGEQF
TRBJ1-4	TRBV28	ASSPTGTGVEEKLF
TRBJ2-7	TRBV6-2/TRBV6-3	ASSYSGTGDLYEQY
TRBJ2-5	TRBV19	ASSPGLAGAQDTQY
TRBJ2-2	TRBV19	ATNVGQGDTGELF
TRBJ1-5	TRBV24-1	ATSDAGTGKGQPQH
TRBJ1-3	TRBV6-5	ASAKGHTIY
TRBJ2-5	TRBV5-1	ASSSSYASQETQY
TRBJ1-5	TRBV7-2	ASSLGGQGHQPQH
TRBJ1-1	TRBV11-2	ASSLSGRGAKNTEAF
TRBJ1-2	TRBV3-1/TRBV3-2	ASSQGQIINYGYT
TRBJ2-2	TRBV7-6	ASSFDPGLAGLSAGELF
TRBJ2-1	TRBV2	ASSDPRDKDNEQF
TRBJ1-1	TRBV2	ASSDDPGGGETEAF
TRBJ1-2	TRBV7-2	ASSLVGTTPRDYT
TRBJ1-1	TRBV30	AWSGDRETEAF
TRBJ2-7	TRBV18	ASSGQQGNSYEQY
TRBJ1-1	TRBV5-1	ASSLDTGMAEAF
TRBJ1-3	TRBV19	ASSANRASGNTIY
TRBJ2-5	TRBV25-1	ASSGADTGRQETQY
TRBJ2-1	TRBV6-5	ASKGTSGNEQF
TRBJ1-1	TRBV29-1	SVAGDRTNTEAF
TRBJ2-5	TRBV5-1	ASSLVVLEKETQY
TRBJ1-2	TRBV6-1	ASSEQGSYYGYT
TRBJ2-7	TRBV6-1	ASSEIHAGGPTREY
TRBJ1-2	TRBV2	ASSGTGRSGYT
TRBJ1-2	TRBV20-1	SAQHGAGYT
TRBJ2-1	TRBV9	ASSATGTGFDEQF
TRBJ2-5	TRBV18	ASSPSGPKGTETQY
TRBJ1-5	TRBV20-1	SASAGWSNQPQH
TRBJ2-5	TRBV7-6	ASSRGIDVETQY
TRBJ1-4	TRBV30	AWSGGRGSTNEKLF
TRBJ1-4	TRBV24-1	ATSAGRQGSTNEKLF
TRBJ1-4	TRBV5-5	ASSLEGEDEKLF
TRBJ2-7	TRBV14	ASSRGIGAYEQY
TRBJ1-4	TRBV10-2	ASSDQGQGGEKLF
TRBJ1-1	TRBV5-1	ASSLVSPNTEAF